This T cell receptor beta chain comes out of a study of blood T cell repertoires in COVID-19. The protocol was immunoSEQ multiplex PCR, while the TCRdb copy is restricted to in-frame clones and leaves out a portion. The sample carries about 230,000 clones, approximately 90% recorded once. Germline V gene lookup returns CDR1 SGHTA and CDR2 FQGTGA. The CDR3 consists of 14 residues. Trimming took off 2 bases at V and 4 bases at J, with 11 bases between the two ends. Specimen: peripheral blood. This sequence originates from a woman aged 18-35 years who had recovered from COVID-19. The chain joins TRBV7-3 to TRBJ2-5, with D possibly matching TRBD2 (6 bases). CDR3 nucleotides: TGTGCCAGCAGCTTAGGGGGAGCGGGAGAGACCCAGTACTTC. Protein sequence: CASSLGGAGETQYF. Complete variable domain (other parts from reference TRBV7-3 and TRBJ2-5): GAGVSQTPSNKVTEKGKYVELRCDPISGHTALYWYRQSLGQGPEFLIYFQGTGAADDSGLPNDRFFAVRPEGSVSTLKIQRTERGDSAVYLCASSLGGAGETQYFGPGTRLLVL.